A single sample gave rise to the 18 T cell receptor beta chains below, sequenced in a study of cytomegalovirus exposure and HLA in healthy donors. Primers for the PCR totalled 60 Vbeta and 13 Jbeta. The table came from immunoSEQ multiplex PCR; TCRdb's copy has only in-frame clones and leaves some out. This sample yields 100,000 or so clones, of which more than 70% are seen a single time; about 3.7% belongs to the top ten. Sample: PBMCs. These receptors all stem from a man aged 25 to 40 in good health and CMV-seronegative.

The chain employs TRBV7-2 and TRBJ1-6; D unresolved. V lost 1 base to trimming and J lost 4 bases, with 5 bases between them. The CDR3 totals 14 residues. Per the germline V gene, CDR1 is SGHTA and CDR2 is FQGNSA. This CDR3 reads CASSLDRYNSPLHF. The CDR3 DNA reads as TGTGCCAGCAGCTTAGACAGATATAATTCACCCCTCCACTTT.

The V gene is TRBV6-1, the J gene TRBJ2-3, with 11 bases matching TRBD2. The germline CDR1 and CDR2 sequences are MNHNS and SASEGT. The CDR3 contains 15 residues. Trimming took 3 bases from V and 6 from J; bases not matched to a gene: 5. The CDR3 coding sequence is TGTGCCAGCAGTGACCTAGCGGGAGGACCCGATACGCAGTATTTT. This translates into CASSDLAGGPDTQYF.

The gene calls are TRBV10-3 and TRBJ2-7, with 8 bases fitting TRBD1. Looked up from germline, CDR1 is ENHRY and CDR2 is SYGVKD. The CDR3 runs 16 residues. Trimming took 5 bases from V and 1 from J; bases not matched to a gene: 10. DNA of the CDR3: TGTGCCATCAGTAAGAAACCGGGACAGGTATCCTACGAGCAGTACTTC. Amino acids: CAISKKPGQVSYEQYF.

The chain recombines TRBV10-3 with TRBJ2-1; 11 bases match TRBD2. The V and J ends lost 3 bases and 5 bases, in that order; junction bases with no gene match: 9. Germline V CDR1 and CDR2: ENHRY, SYGVKD. The CDR3 consists of 17 residues. DNA of the CDR3: TGTGCCATCAGTGACCTGACCGGGACTAGCGGTGACAATGAGCAGTTCTTC. It codes for CAISDLTGTSGDNEQFF.

This chain connects TRBV13 to TRBJ1-3; D is ambiguous. V was clipped by 5 bases and J by 5 bases, with 7 bases between them. The V gene's germline CDR1 is PRHDT and CDR2 FYEKMQ (reference sequence). The CDR3 consists of 12 residues. DNA for the CDR3: TGTGCCAGCAGCCCCAGTCGAAACACCATATATTTT. Its translation: CASSPSRNTIYF. Drawing the rest from reference TRBV13 and TRBJ1-3, the complete variable domain is AAGVIQSPRHLIKEKRETATLKCYPIPRHDTVYWYQQGPGQDPQFLISFYEKMQSDKGSIPDRFSAQQFSDYHSELNMSSLELGDSALYFCASSPSRNTIYFGEGSWLTVV.

The count of this clone is one. CDR3 protein: CASSLSPDRPIYEQYF. The CDR3 region has the DNA TGTGCCAGCAGTTTATCCCCAGACAGGCCGATCTACGAGCAGTACTTC. The chain combines TRBV27 with TRBJ2-7, with D possibly matching TRBD1 (6 bases). The V gene lost 0 bases and the J gene lost 3 bases, with 15 bases spanning the gap. Germline V gives CDR1 MNHEY, CDR2 SMNVEV (reference sequence). This CDR3 comprises 16 residues.

The chain joins TRBV4-1 to TRBJ1-1; no clear D gene. This CDR3 contains 15 residues. V gave up 2 bases and J gave up 1 base, with 11 bases separating them. Germline CDR1 is MGHRA and CDR2 is YSYEKL. CDR3 in DNA: TGCGCCAGCAGCCAATCCCTAAGTCAGAACACTGAAGCTTTCTTT. This encodes CASSQSLSQNTEAFF.

This sequence joins TRBV5-4 and TRBJ2-1; the match to TRBD2 covers 10 bases. The V segment lost 6 bases and the J segment 7 bases; nucleotides outside the gene matches: 10. The CDR3 length is 15 residues. The germline V gene has CDR1 SGHNT and CDR2 YYREEE (reference sequence). CDR3 DNA: TGTGCCAGCAACAAAGCGGGGGGGTTTAAAAATGAGCAGTTCTTC. This gives the protein CASNKAGGFKNEQFF.

This clone was counted a few times. The chain employs TRBV28 and TRBJ2-1; 10 nucleotides match TRBD2. J lost 8 bases, V lost 8 bases, and 15 bases had no gene match. CDR3 length: 16 amino acids. Germline lookup yields CDR1 MDHEN and CDR2 SYDVKM. The DNA for the CDR3 is TGTGCCAGCCAAGATCTACTAGCGGGATCTTCATATGAGCAGTTCTTC. The encoded protein is CASQDLLAGSSYEQFF.

The V and J genes are TRBV28 and TRBJ2-7; 10 positions match TRBD2. J was trimmed by 5 bases and V by 5 bases; bases with no gene match: 12. The CDR3 covers 16 residues. Germline CDR1 and CDR2: MDHEN and SYDVKM. The CDR3 protein is CASSPLTGTSANEQYF. The CDR3, as DNA: TGTGCCAGCAGTCCTCTGACCGGGACTAGCGCGAACGAGCAGTACTTC.

This chain connects TRBV21-1 to TRBJ1-1; the table calls TRBD1, which could not be checked here. TRBV21-1 is listed as a pseudogene. This CDR3 comprises 17 residues. The CDR3 loop is CASSGEVRQGLNTEAFF. Here the CDR3 DNA reads TGTGCCAGCAGCGGGGAGGTCCGACAGGGTCTGAACACTGAAGCTTTCTTT.

The V call is TRBV5-1, the J call TRBJ2-1; 8 nucleotides align to TRBD2. CDR1 is SGHRS, CDR2 YFSETQ, per germline. The junction had 3 bases not matched to a gene; V was cut back by 2 bases and J by 5 bases. This CDR3 is built from 14 residues. The CDR3 loop reads CASSLTSGNNEQFF. The CDR3 DNA reads as TGCGCCAGCAGCTTAACTAGCGGAAACAATGAGCAGTTCTTC.

This chain joins TRBV6-5 and TRBJ1-2; D gene unclear. From germline, CDR1 is MNHEY and CDR2 SVGAGI. CDR3 length: 15 residues. V lost 3 bases and J 0 bases, leaving 11 bases between the germline ends. CDR3 region: CASSYSITPNYGYTF. CDR3 bases: TGTGCCAGCAGTTATTCGATCACTCCTAACTATGGCTACACCTTC.

Notes on this clone: Other DNA sequences in this specimen translate into the identical CDR3. This chain uses TRBV27 with TRBJ1-1; TRBD1 aligns across 7 bases. The trim removed 0 bases at V and 5 bases at J, leaving 3 bases unmatched. The CDR3 runs 14 residues. Germline V lookup: CDR1 MNHEY, CDR2 SMNVEV (reference sequence). CDR3 protein: CASSLSLQGTEAFF. CDR3 DNA sequence: TGTGCCAGCAGTTTATCCCTACAGGGGACTGAAGCTTTCTTT.

In the case of this clone: Germline is not matched at one junction end, which may reflect a read error. The chain recombines TRBV30 with TRBJ2-7, with D possibly TRBD1 on 5 matching bases. CDR1 and CDR2 from the germline V gene are GTSNPN and SVGIG (reference sequence). There are 13 residues in the CDR3. The CDR3 DNA reads as TGTGCCTGCCGGTCGAAGGGGTCCTTCGAGCAGTACTTC. Its protein product is CACRSKGSFEQYF.

This clone appeared a few times. DNA of the CDR3: TGTGCCACCAGCAGAGTCCCGACAGAAAGACATCAGCCCCAGCATTTT. Its protein product is CATSRVPTERHQPQHF. V usage is TRBV15 and J usage is TRBJ1-5; the D gene is possibly TRBD1 (5 bases). The CDR3 totals 16 residues. Trimming cost V 1 base and J 5 bases, with 15 bases left between them. The V gene's germline CDR1 is LNHNV and CDR2 YYDKDF (reference sequence).

The chain is built from TRBV5-6 and TRBJ1-2; the match to TRBD1 covers 8 bases. The ends lost 3 bases at V and 4 bases at J; junction bases unmatched: 8. The CDR3 is 15 amino acids. CDR1 and CDR2 from the germline V gene are SGHDT and YYEEEE. The CDR3 DNA follows: TGTGCCAGCAGCTCCAACGACAGGGGCGGCTATGGCTACACCTTC. The encoded protein is CASSSNDRGGYGYTF. The entire variable domain, with the rest obtained from reference TRBV5-6 and TRBJ1-2, is as follows: DAGVTQSPTHLIKTRGQQVTLRCSPKSGHDTVSWYQQALGQGPQFIFQYYEEEERQRGNFPDRFSGHQFPNYSSELNVNALLLGDSALYLCASSSNDRGGYGYTFGSGTRLTVV.

This clone occurred once. V and J are TRBV5-6 and TRBJ2-7; TRBD1 might be the D (6 bases). The V and J ends lost 2 bases and 1 base respectively, with 10 bases between them. In germline, CDR1 is SGHDT, CDR2 YYEEEE. The CDR3 has 14 residues. CDR3 sequence reads: CASSFVGTSYEQYF. Written as DNA, the CDR3 is TGTGCCAGCAGCTTTGTAGGGACATCCTACGAGCAGTACTTC.